This T cell receptor (beta chain) is from a study of blood T cell repertoires in COVID-19. Turning to the study itself: T cells, B-cell-depleted T cells, or PBMCs provided the cDNA or gDNA that served as material.

This CDR3 spans 15 amino acids. Germline V gives CDR1 MDHEN, CDR2 SYDVKM. V trimming: 5 bases; J trimming: 2 bases; junction bases outside the gene matches: 4. In the authors' workflow: The assay estimated nucleated cells by amplifying reference gene primers. Produced via immunoSEQ multiplex PCR; TCRdb's table is partial and in-frame only. The V and J calls and clone size were taken over from that table, and D and trimming were inferred from the DNA. The table records around 330,000 clones, about 88% of them present only once. The cohort comprised adults aged roughly 18 to 100 years residing in 20 to 30 US areas. All recovered Cohort 3 donors got two negative PCRs, got clearance, or saw symptom resolution. This clone was seen a few times.

This rearrangement joins TRBV28 to TRBJ2-1, with 9 bases matching TRBD2. This TCR was sampled from a woman in her 40s who had recovered from COVID-19. Sequencing input: PBMCs or T cells enriched from blood (not recorded which). CDR3 DNA sequence: TGTGCCAGCAGTCGCCTAGCGGGGACCTACAATGAGCAGTTCTTC. It yields the protein CASSRLAGTYNEQFF.